This TCR beta chain was documented in a study of T cells in Graves' hyperthyroidism and ophthalmopathy. Background on the study: Specimen type is peripheral blood, collected at initial diagnosis prior to any treatment. The study's findings and limits: Blood held most thyroid clonotypes expanded above 0.001 frequency.

In regard to this clonotype: The antigen is not known. Being one base from a much bigger clone, this may be a read error.

The germline gives CDR1 SEHNR, CDR2 FQNEAQ (reference sequence). Trimming removed 5 bases from V and 1 base from J; junction bases left unmatched: 6. CDR3 length equals 16 residues. The CDR3 regions of TCR beta were amplified from RNA transcripts. First-round RT-PCR with HTBI primers amplified the TCR CDR3 region. Via MiXCR, TCRdb re-called the multiplex PCR reads, giving one row per CDR3 protein. The table lists roughly 630,000 distinct CDR3 sequences, 15% to 17% of them singletons, with less than 9.5% in the top ten. This TCR was recovered from a woman in her 30s with Graves' hyperthyroidism. Sequences were obtained from blood. V gene TRBV7-9 combines with J gene TRBJ2-3; 10 positions match TRBD2. The CDR3 sequence: CASSRTGTSGTDTQYF. DNA of the CDR3: TGTGCCAGCAGCCGTACCGGGACTAGCGGCACAGATACGCAGTATTTT.